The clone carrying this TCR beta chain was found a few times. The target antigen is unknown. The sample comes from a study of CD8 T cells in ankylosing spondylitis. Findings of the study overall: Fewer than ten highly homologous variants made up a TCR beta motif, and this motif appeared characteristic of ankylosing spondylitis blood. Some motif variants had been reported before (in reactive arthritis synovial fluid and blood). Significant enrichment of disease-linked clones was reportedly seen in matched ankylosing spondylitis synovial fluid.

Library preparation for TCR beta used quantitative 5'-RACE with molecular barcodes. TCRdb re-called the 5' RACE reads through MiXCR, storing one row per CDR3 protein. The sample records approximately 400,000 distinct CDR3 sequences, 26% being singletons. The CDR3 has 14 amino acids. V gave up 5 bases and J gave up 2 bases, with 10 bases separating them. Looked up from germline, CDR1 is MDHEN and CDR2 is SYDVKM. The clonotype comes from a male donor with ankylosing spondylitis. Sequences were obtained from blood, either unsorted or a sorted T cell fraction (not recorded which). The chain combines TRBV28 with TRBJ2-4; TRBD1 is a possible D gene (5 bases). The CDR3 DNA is TGTGCCAGCAGTCTCAGGGTAACCAAAAACATTCAGTACTTC. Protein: CASSLRVTKNIQYF.